This entry concerns a single TCR beta chain. This entry comes from a study of blood T cell repertoires in COVID-19. Overall study: Samples came from the United States, Italy and Spain, spanning acute and convalescent COVID-19. PBMCs, B-cell-depleted T cells, or T cells were the source of the cDNA or gDNA that made up the material.

V was trimmed by 5 bases and J by 10 bases, leaving 11 bases between them. The CDR3 runs to 12 residues. Per the authors' pipeline: From reference gene primer amplification, estimates of nucleated cell counts were derived. The protocol was immunoSEQ multiplex PCR, while the TCRdb copy is restricted to in-frame clones and leaves out a portion. V and J calls and clone size come straight from that table; D and trimming were deduced from the DNA. The table has 150,000 to 200,000 clones, approximately 85% seen once. The receptor's source is an elderly man with COVID-19, enrolled during active disease. Material for sequencing was peripheral blood. The V gene is TRBV12-3 or TRBV12-4, the J gene TRBJ1-4; D might be TRBD1 (5 bases). CDR3 residues: CASSDLGGKLFF. CDR3 DNA sequence: TGTGCCAGCAGTGACCTCGGGGGAAAACTGTTTTTT.